These 26 T cell receptor beta chains were sequenced from one sample in a study of beta chain features in type 1 diabetes. Reverse transcribing all isolated RNA meant expressed TCRB transcripts were sequenced. Profiled with immunoSEQ multiplex PCR; TCRdb holds only in-frame clones, not every one. The sample has around 350,000 clones; roughly an eighth are singletons. Input material: naive CD4+ T cells from blood. The receptors were gathered from a man younger than 35 in good health.

The chain employs TRBV7-3 and TRBJ2-3, with D tentatively TRBD2 (6 bases). V was shortened by 4 bases and J by 0 bases, with 20 bases between the two germline ends. Germline lookup yields CDR1 SGHTA and CDR2 FQGTGA. The CDR3 extends over 18 amino acids. CDR3 loop: CASSSHAGTSTSTDTQYF. In nucleotides, the CDR3 is TGTGCCAGCAGCTCTCACGCCGGGACTTCCACTAGCACAGATACGCAGTATTTT.

This clone was observed a handful of times. This chain's CDR3 is CASSSYRVVNEQYF. The CDR3 bases are TGTGCCAGCAGCTCGTACAGGGTAGTCAACGAGCAGTACTTC. V gene TRBV7-8 combines with J gene TRBJ2-7; tentatively, D is TRBD1 (6 bases). The V end lost 4 bases, the J end lost 5 bases, and 15 bases lay between the germline ends. The CDR3 has 14 amino acids. From germline, CDR1 is SGHVS and CDR2 FQNEAQ.

This clone has only a few counts. The DNA of the CDR3 is TGTGCCAGCTCACCCGGACAGGAGGACACTGAAGCTTTCTTT. Amino acid sequence: CASSPGQEDTEAFF. The rearrangement joins TRBV18 to TRBJ1-1, with 7 bases that match TRBD1. The germline gives CDR1 KGHSH, CDR2 LQKENI. Trimming cost V 3 bases and J 3 bases; bases outside gene matches: 4. The CDR3 is made up of 14 amino acids.

The V call is TRBV7-8, the J call TRBJ2-5; a possible D gene is TRBD2 (6 bases). The V and J ends lost 3 bases and 5 bases respectively, with 19 bases between them. The CDR3 extends over 16 amino acids. CDR1 SGHVS and CDR2 FQNEAQ come from the germline V gene. CDR3 sequence reads: CASSFLRDSSLETQYF. The CDR3 DNA follows: TGTGCCAGCAGCTTCCTCCGGGACTCCTCTCTGGAGACCCAGTACTTC.

This chain uses TRBV5-6 with TRBJ2-7; TRBD1 might be the D (6 bases). Germline V gene data show CDR1 as SGHDT and CDR2 as YYEEEE. The V end lost 1 base, the J end lost 2 bases, and 13 bases lay between the germline ends. The CDR3 contains 15 residues. Written as DNA, the CDR3 is TGTGCCAGCAGCTTGTGGGCCAGGGGAACCTACGAGCAGTACTTC. Amino acid sequence: CASSLWARGTYEQYF. Drawing the rest from reference TRBV5-6 and TRBJ2-7, the complete variable domain is DAGVTQSPTHLIKTRGQQVTLRCSPKSGHDTVSWYQQALGQGPQFIFQYYEEEERQRGNFPDRFSGHQFPNYSSELNVNALLLGDSALYLCASSLWARGTYEQYFGPGTRLTVT.

This chain links TRBV11-2 with TRBJ1-1, with 8 bases fitting TRBD1. Per germline, CDR1 SGHAT and CDR2 FQNNGV. The length of the CDR3 is 16 residues. Unmatched junction bases numbered 8, after V lost 5 bases and J lost 0 bases. The CDR3 DNA reads TGTGCCAGCAGCCACACCGGGGACAGGATGAACACTGAAGCTTTCTTT. Residues: CASSHTGDRMNTEAFF.

The rearrangement joins TRBV10-3 to TRBJ2-3; D ambiguous. The V end lost 10 bases, the J end lost 4 bases, and 15 bases lay between the germline ends. The CDR3 runs 13 residues. Germline CDR1 and CDR2: ENHRY and SYGVKD. The DNA for the CDR3 is TGTGCCACCACCCGAGGCGTCTCAGATACGCAGTATTTT. As protein: CATTRGVSDTQYF.

The chain combines TRBV7-2 with TRBJ2-7; 7 positions match TRBD1. Trimming cost V 3 bases and J 6 bases; bases outside gene matches: 8. The CDR3 extends over 14 amino acids. Germline V gives CDR1 SGHTA, CDR2 FQGNSA. The CDR3 coding sequence is TGTGCCAGCAGCTTCCAATGGACAGGCGGCGAGCAGTACTTC. Its protein is CASSFQWTGGEQYF.

CDR3 nucleotide sequence: TGTGCCAGCAGCAAAACTAGCGGGAGGGAGACCCAGTACTTC. It specifies CASSKTSGRETQYF. This chain uses TRBV5-4 with TRBJ2-5; TRBD2 matches at 12 bases. The junction had 3 bases not matched to a gene; V was cut back by 4 bases and J by 5 bases. The CDR3 is 14 amino acids. Per the germline V gene, CDR1 is SGHNT and CDR2 is YYREEE (reference sequence).

In its sample, this clone was seen a few times. This rearrangement joins TRBV30 to TRBJ1-4; D might be TRBD1 (5 bases). Per the germline V gene, CDR1 is GTSNPN and CDR2 is SVGIG (reference sequence). There are 14 residues in the CDR3. With 5 bases removed from V and 7 bases from J, the gap between germline ends came to 17 bases. CDR3 sequence: CAWSGTGLGEKLFF. As DNA, the CDR3 is TGTGCCTGGTCGGGGACGGGACTTGGTGAAAAACTGTTTTTT.

The rearrangement uses TRBV5-1 and TRBJ2-1, with D maybe TRBD2 (6 bases). V lost 6 bases and J 0 bases, leaving 16 bases between the germline ends. Germline CDR1 reads SGHRS; CDR2 reads YFSETQ. The CDR3 runs 16 residues. As DNA, the CDR3 is TGCGCCAGCATCTTCCGGGGGAAGAGCTCCTACAATGAGCAGTTCTTC. Its translation: CASIFRGKSSYNEQFF.

This clone was seen a handful of times. This chain joins TRBV2 and TRBJ2-7; D might be TRBD1 (5 bases). The CDR3 extends over 12 amino acids. Germline lookup yields CDR1 SNHLY and CDR2 FYNNEI. V gave up 2 bases and J gave up 7 bases, with 9 bases separating them. The CDR3 DNA is TGTGCCAGCAGTGAACAATCAGGGGAGCAGTACTTC. It is translated as CASSEQSGEQYF.

The chain links TRBV9 to TRBJ2-1, with 8 bases aligning to TRBD2. The V gene end was trimmed by 0 bases and the J gene end by 10 bases; junction bases not matched to a gene: 9. This CDR3 has 15 amino acids. Germline CDR1 reads SGDLS; CDR2 reads YYNGEE. CDR3 sequence: CASSVASVAGGEQFF. The CDR3 DNA sequence: TGTGCCAGCAGCGTAGCATCCGTCGCGGGGGGAGAGCAGTTCTTC.

This clone was counted a few times. This rearrangement joins TRBV7-2 to TRBJ2-7; possibly TRBD2 for D (7 bases). Per germline, CDR1 SGHTA and CDR2 FQGNSA. This CDR3 spans 18 amino acids. The V end lost 10 bases, the J end lost 1 base, and 29 bases lay between the germline ends. The CDR3 protein is CATRGGKEEYYGSYEQYF. The CDR3 bases are TGTGCCACAAGGGGGGGGAAAGAGGAATATTATGGATCCTACGAGCAGTACTTC.

The CDR3 DNA is TGTGCCTGGAGTGTCGACAGTTCTAAGCCCCAGCATTTT. It codes for CAWSVDSSKPQHF. The J gene is TRBJ1-5, the V gene TRBV30; D is possibly TRBD1 (5 bases). The CDR3 sequence is 13 residues long. The V gene lost 0 bases and the J gene lost 8 bases, with 11 bases spanning the gap. Per germline, CDR1 GTSNPN and CDR2 SVGIG (reference sequence).

This clone was counted only a few times. This specimen includes other DNA sequences encoding the same CDR3. This rearrangement joins TRBV7-3 to TRBJ1-1, with TRBD1 matching 10 bases. The CDR3 covers 17 residues. In germline, CDR1 is SGHTA, CDR2 FQGTGA. Losses at the gene ends were 0 bases for V and 0 bases for J; bases not matched to a gene: 4. The CDR3 DNA reads as TGTGCCAGCAGCTTAACTGGGACAGGGGCCATGAACACTGAAGCTTTCTTT. Its translation: CASSLTGTGAMNTEAFF.

The rearrangement links TRBV19 to TRBJ1-6, with D perhaps matching TRBD1 (6 bases). The CDR3 totals 15 residues. V was trimmed by 5 bases and J by 10 bases, leaving 18 bases between them. The germline V gene encodes CDR1 LNHDA and CDR2 SQIVND (reference sequence). The CDR3 loop is CASSAQGQGWSPLHF. The CDR3 DNA follows: TGTGCCAGTAGTGCCCAGGGGCAGGGATGGTCACCCCTCCACTTT.

This clone was detected a few times. This chain joins TRBV2 and TRBJ1-1; perhaps TRBD1 as D (5 bases). The CDR3 covers 13 residues. The germline V and J ends were trimmed by 7 bases and 3 bases, with 12 bases remaining between them. Germline lookup yields CDR1 SNHLY and CDR2 FYNNEI. CDR3 region: CASTTDRDTEAFF. In nucleotides, the CDR3 is TGTGCCAGCACCACCGACAGAGACACTGAAGCTTTCTTT.

Here the CDR3 DNA reads TGTGCCAGCAGTTACCGTTTCACAGATACGCAGTATTTT. It translates to CASSYRFTDTQYF. V is TRBV6-6 and J is TRBJ2-3; no reliable D call. The CDR3 sequence is 13 residues long. Germline V CDR1 and CDR2: MNHNY, SVGAGI (reference sequence). Trimming left V 2 bases short and J 2 bases short, with 5 bases between.

This clone occurred a few times. The V and J genes are TRBV6-8 and TRBJ2-7, with D tentatively TRBD1 (6 bases). The V end was cut by 5 bases, the J end by 3 bases, with 14 bases between. The V gene's germline CDR1 is MNHGY and CDR2 SAAAGT. The CDR3 contains 14 residues. The CDR3 DNA reads TGTGCCAGCAGTCTCGTGGACAGTTTCTACGAGCAGTACTTC. This translates into CASSLVDSFYEQYF.

This chain uses TRBV9 with TRBJ2-1; TRBD1 agrees at 12 bases. Trimming removed 4 bases from V and 1 base from J; junction bases left unmatched: 6. Germline V gene sequence: CDR1 SGDLS, CDR2 YYNGEE. The CDR3 length is 17 residues. The CDR3 region has the DNA TGTGCCAGCAGCCAGACGGGACAGGGGGCTTCCTACAATGAGCAGTTCTTC. This sequence encodes CASSQTGQGASYNEQFF.

V is TRBV6-5 and J is TRBJ1-5, with a weak D call TRBD1 (6 bases). The CDR3 is made up of 15 amino acids. The germline CDR1 and CDR2 sequences are MNHEY and SVGAGI. V shed 5 bases and J shed 4 bases, with 15 bases lying between them. CDR3 sequence reads: CASSNPGTPNQPQHF. As DNA, the CDR3 is TGTGCCAGCAGTAACCCCGGGACACCGAATCAGCCCCAGCATTTT.

The chain uses TRBV5-4 and TRBJ2-3; 8 bases agree with TRBD2. Trimming cost V 2 bases and J 2 bases; bases outside gene matches: 7. Per the germline V gene, CDR1 is SGHNT and CDR2 is YYREEE (reference sequence). The CDR3 loop spans 16 amino acids. For the CDR3, the DNA is TGTGCCAGCAGCTTCGGGGGGGCCGGGGTCACAGATACGCAGTATTTT. As protein: CASSFGGAGVTDTQYF.

The CDR3 region is CASSSAGEGNQPQHF. DNA for the CDR3: TGTGCCAGCAGCAGTGCAGGGGAAGGGAATCAGCCCCAGCATTTT. The V and J genes are TRBV28 and TRBJ1-5, with a weak D call TRBD1 (6 bases). V dropped 6 bases and J dropped 4 bases, with 16 bases sitting between them. CDR3 length: 15 amino acids. Germline V gives CDR1 MDHEN, CDR2 SYDVKM.

The V call is TRBV30, the J call TRBJ1-2; unclear D gene. With 2 bases removed from V and 2 bases from J, the gap between germline ends came to 3 bases. Germline-derived CDR1 and CDR2 are GTSNPN and SVGIG (reference sequence). The CDR3 totals 11 residues. The DNA for the CDR3 is TGTGCCTGGAGTATAAACTATGGCTACACCTTC. Amino acids: CAWSINYGYTF.

There are a few counts of this clone. Here the CDR3 reads CASSQDRGTYEQYF. CDR3 DNA: TGTGCCAGTAGTCAAGACAGGGGAACCTACGAGCAGTACTTC. The V gene is TRBV19, the J gene TRBJ2-7, with TRBD1 matching over 8 bases. This CDR3 is 14 amino acids long. The germline CDR1 and CDR2 sequences are LNHDA and SQIVND (reference sequence). J was trimmed by 2 bases and V by 5 bases; bases with no gene match: 5.